These 27 T cell receptor beta chains share one sample of origin, sequenced in a study of neurological immune-mediated disorders. Via MiXCR, TCRdb re-called the 5' RACE reads, giving one row per CDR3 protein. Here the sample spans 46,000 or so distinct CDR3 sequences, about 9.4% being singletons. The specimen was PBMCs. These receptors were obtained from a woman in her forties with HTLV-1-associated myelopathy (HAM/TSP).

This clonotype was observed many times. J is TRBJ2-7 and V is TRBV3-1; TRBD2 aligns across 11 bases. V shed 4 bases and J 3 bases; nucleotides not matched to a gene: 8. The CDR3 extends over 16 amino acids. Germline V gene sequence: CDR1 LGHDT, CDR2 YNNKEL (reference sequence). Written as DNA, the CDR3 is TGTGCCAGCAGCCCCTTACTAGCGGGGGTCGGCTACGAGCAGTACTTC. Residues: CASSPLLAGVGYEQYF.

This clonotype was observed many times. The chain is built from TRBV5-1 and TRBJ2-7; 8 bases fit TRBD1. Per germline, CDR1 SGHRS and CDR2 YFSETQ. This CDR3 is built from 16 residues. Germline trimming cut 4 bases from V and 2 bases from J; bases unmatched to any gene: 11. The CDR3 bases are TGCGCCAGCAGCAATCCCCGGGACAGGTTGACCTACGAGCAGTACTTC. Amino acid sequence: CASSNPRDRLTYEQYF.

This clonotype was picked up many times. The gene calls are TRBV7-2 and TRBJ2-7; 9 bases are shared with TRBD1. CDR3 length: 15 residues. Germline-derived CDR1 and CDR2 are SGHTA and FQGNSA. V lost 1 base, J lost 5 bases, and 6 bases stayed unmatched. CDR3 in amino acids: CASSLVGTGLDEQYF. CDR3 DNA sequence: TGTGCCAGCAGCTTAGTGGGGACAGGGCTCGACGAGCAGTACTTC.

This clonotype was observed many times. This chain connects TRBV6-6 to TRBJ2-6; D is uncertain. Looked up from germline, CDR1 is MNHNY and CDR2 is SVGAGI (reference sequence). This CDR3 is 13 amino acids long. V was clipped by 6 bases and J by 0 bases, with 3 bases between them. DNA for the CDR3: TGTGCCAGCAGGGCCTCTGGGGCCAACGTCCTGACTTTC. It translates to CASRASGANVLTF.

At least ten counts were recorded for this clonotype. CDR3 DNA sequence: TGCAGTGCTATCAAACAGGGAGGTGGAAACACCATATATTTT. Translating gives CSAIKQGGGNTIYF. The V gene is TRBV20-1, the J gene TRBJ1-3; D perhaps matches TRBD1 (6 bases). Between the trimmed V and J ends, which lost 4 bases and 3 bases, there was a span of 13 bases. CDR3 length equals 14 residues. Germline lookup yields CDR1 DFQATT and CDR2 SNEGSKA (reference sequence).

Ten or more counts support this clonotype. CDR3 bases: TGTGCCAGCAGAGATACAGGGTCGCCGGTCGGTACGCAGTATTTT. Translation: CASRDTGSPVGTQYF. The chain recombines TRBV6-1 with TRBJ2-3, with D perhaps matching TRBD1 (6 bases). The germline gives CDR1 MNHNS, CDR2 SASEGT. The CDR3 runs to 15 residues. Between the trimmed V and J ends, which lost 6 bases and 8 bases, there was a span of 21 bases.

This clonotype has at least ten counts. This chain uses TRBV27 with TRBJ2-3; no definite D call. Germline values: CDR1 MNHEY, CDR2 SMNVEV (reference sequence). The germline V and J ends were trimmed by 5 bases and 1 base, with 13 bases remaining between them. The CDR3 covers 15 residues. The CDR3 loop reads CASSPFQSGTDTQYF. The CDR3, as DNA: TGTGCCAGCAGTCCCTTCCAGTCGGGCACAGATACGCAGTATTTT.

This clonotype occurred many times. V usage is TRBV29-1 and J usage is TRBJ2-1; D ambiguous. Germline lookup yields CDR1 SQVTM and CDR2 ANQGSEA. V shed 3 bases and J shed 0 bases, with 6 bases lying between them. The CDR3 covers 13 residues. CDR3 sequence (DNA): TGCAGCGTTGACAGCTTCTCCTACAATGAGCAGTTCTTC. It translates to CSVDSFSYNEQFF.

The chain uses TRBV7-8 and TRBJ2-3, with no clear D. The CDR3 consists of 17 residues. The germline CDR1 and CDR2 sequences are SGHVS and FQNEAQ. V was clipped by 5 bases and J by 11 bases, with 29 bases between them. DNA of the CDR3: TGTGCCAGCAGCCCTTATATCCCCAGGCCTCCCTACAATGAGCAGTATTTT. Translated, it gives CASSPYIPRPPYNEQYF.

In this sample, this clonotype turned up a few times. The chain is built from TRBV10-3 and TRBJ1-2, with D perhaps TRBD1 (5 bases). V gave up 0 bases and J gave up 4 bases, with 9 bases separating them. The germline gives CDR1 ENHRY, CDR2 SYGVKD. This CDR3 has 14 amino acids. The CDR3 protein is CAISESNRPYGYTF. CDR3 in DNA: TGTGCCATCAGTGAGTCTAACAGGCCCTATGGCTACACCTTC.

This clonotype was recorded at least ten times. This chain joins TRBV3-1 and TRBJ2-7; no definite D call. The germline gives CDR1 LGHDT, CDR2 YNNKEL (reference sequence). V lost 0 bases, J lost 3 bases, and 9 bases lay in between. The CDR3 is 14 amino acids. The CDR3 coding sequence is TGTGCCAGCAGCCAAGAGGTGGGCCACTACGAGCAGTACTTC. Residues: CASSQEVGHYEQYF.

In its sample, this clonotype was seen many times. The chain links TRBV5-1 to TRBJ2-4, with D perhaps TRBD1 (7 bases). Trimming stripped 4 bases from V and 4 bases from J, with 18 bases between. This CDR3 has 16 amino acids. The germline gives CDR1 SGHRS, CDR2 YFSETQ. CDR3: CASSQNPAGQKNIQYF. The CDR3 DNA is TGCGCCAGCAGCCAAAACCCCGCGGGACAGAAAAACATTCAGTACTTC.

The table lists this clonotype with many counts. The V call is TRBV5-4, the J call TRBJ2-3; TRBD2 matches 14 bases. J gave up 4 bases and V 3 bases, and 7 bases lay outside the gene matches. The CDR3 has 17 amino acids. Germline V gene lookup returns CDR1 SGHNT and CDR2 YYREEE (reference sequence). The CDR3 reads CASSSPGLAGGADTQYF. The CDR3 DNA reads as TGTGCCAGCAGCTCCCCAGGACTAGCGGGGGGAGCAGATACGCAGTATTTT.

Only one count was recorded for this clonotype. Given a much more abundant clone one base away, this may be a read error. The CDR3 DNA is TGCAGTGACAGTAGGAGGCCCCACACCGGGGAGCTGTTTTTT. This translates into CSDSRRPHTGELFF. The gene calls are TRBV20-1 and TRBJ2-2; possibly TRBD2 for D (5 bases). V dropped 7 bases and J dropped 3 bases, with 15 bases sitting between them. CDR1 and CDR2 (germline): DFQATT, SNEGSKA (reference sequence). The CDR3 consists of 14 residues.

This clonotype was counted many times. The genes are TRBV5-1 and TRBJ2-3, with TRBD2 identical over 11 bases. With V trimmed by 3 bases and J by 2 bases, 5 bases remained unmatched. The CDR3 length is 16 residues. Germline lookup yields CDR1 SGHRS and CDR2 YFSETQ. In nucleotides, the CDR3 is TGCGCCAGCAGCTCCGGACTAGCGGGTTCCACAGATACGCAGTATTTT. This translates into CASSSGLAGSTDTQYF. Using reference TRBV5-1 and TRBJ2-3 for the parts outside the CDR3, the full variable domain is KAGVTQTPRYLIKTRGQQVTLSCSPISGHRSVSWYQQTPGQGLQFLFEYFSETQRNKGNFPGRFSGRQFSNSRSEMNVSTLELGDSALYLCASSSGLAGSTDTQYFGPGTRLTVL.

This clonotype was picked up many times. The chain has TRBV9 and TRBJ1-6, with D possibly being TRBD1 (5 bases). Germline CDR1 and CDR2: SGDLS and YYNGEE. Trimming pared 3 bases from V and 10 bases from J, leaving 11 bases between. This CDR3 has 13 residues. The CDR3 bases are TGTGCCAGCAGCGCCGGGAGGGGATCACCCCTCCACTTT. Translated, it gives CASSAGRGSPLHF.

This clonotype was picked up many times. The chain carries TRBV6-6 and TRBJ2-2; possible D gene TRBD2, 6 bases. The CDR3 has 13 amino acids. CDR1 MNHNY and CDR2 SVGAGI come from the germline V gene (reference sequence). Trimming took 7 bases from V and 5 from J, leaving 11 bases between them. In DNA form, the CDR3 reads TGTGCCAGCATCCCTAGCGTGACCGGGGAGCTGTTTTTT. Protein product: CASIPSVTGELFF.

This clonotype occurred many times. The CDR3 sequence is CASSPPGQRSEQYF. The CDR3 nucleotides are TGTGCCAGCTCACCCCCGGGACAGAGGAGCGAGCAGTACTTC. The chain has TRBV18 and TRBJ2-7; 7 bases match TRBD1. This CDR3 has 14 amino acids. Germline V gene lookup returns CDR1 KGHSH and CDR2 LQKENI. The trim removed 3 bases at V and 6 bases at J, leaving 8 bases unmatched. Filled out from reference TRBV18 and TRBJ2-7, the complete variable domain reads NAGVMQNPRHLVRRRGQEARLRCSPMKGHSHVYWYRQLPEEGLKFMVYLQKENIIDESGMPKERFSAEFPKEGPSILRIQQVVRGDSAAYFCASSPPGQRSEQYFGPGTRLTVT.

This clonotype was found many times. The genes are TRBV5-1 and TRBJ2-5; no reliable D call. V was trimmed by 0 bases and J by 1 base, leaving 4 bases between them. Germline loops: CDR1 SGHRS, CDR2 YFSETQ. The CDR3 consists of 13 residues. As DNA, the CDR3 is TGCGCCAGCAGCTTGGGGGTCCAAGAGACCCAGTACTTC. Residues: CASSLGVQETQYF.

This chain joins TRBV2 and TRBJ1-5, with D possibly TRBD1 on 6 matching bases. There are 13 residues in the CDR3. CDR1 and CDR2 from the germline V gene are SNHLY and FYNNEI. The V and J ends lost 8 bases and 4 bases respectively, with 12 bases between them. The CDR3 here is CASRDDRNQPQHF. For the CDR3, the DNA is TGTGCCAGCCGAGATGACAGGAATCAGCCCCAGCATTTT.

This clonotype was recorded at least ten times. V usage is TRBV4-1 and J usage is TRBJ1-6; D is perhaps TRBD1 (5 bases). The CDR3 runs 18 residues. Germline CDR1 reads MGHRA; CDR2 reads YSYEKL. Trimming stripped 0 bases from V and 4 bases from J, with 16 bases between. The CDR3 here is CASSQDGAGPTYNSPLHF. Written as DNA, the CDR3 is TGCGCCAGCAGCCAAGATGGGGCAGGGCCAACTTATAATTCACCCCTCCACTTT.

The rearrangement joins TRBV5-5 to TRBJ2-1, with TRBD1 as a possible D gene (6 bases). Trimming stripped 5 bases from V and 2 bases from J, with 17 bases between. This CDR3 contains 16 residues. Per the germline V gene, CDR1 is SGHKS and CDR2 is YYEKEE (reference sequence). The CDR3 here is CASRQETGAAYNEQFF. Written as DNA, the CDR3 is TGTGCCAGCAGGCAAGAGACAGGAGCGGCCTACAATGAGCAGTTCTTC. Based on the CDR3 plus reference TRBV5-5 and TRBJ2-1, the full variable domain is DAGVTQSPTHLIKTRGQQVTLRCSPISGHKSVSWYQQVLGQGPQFIFQYYEKEERGRGNFPDRFSARQFPNYSSELNVNALLLGDSALYLCASRQETGAAYNEQFFGPGTRLTVL.

This clonotype was recorded many times. The rearrangement links TRBV29-1 to TRBJ2-3; D might be TRBD1 or TRBD2, each matching 5 bases. Germline CDR1 reads SQVTM; CDR2 reads ANQGSEA. The CDR3 is 15 residues long. Between the trimmed V and J ends, which lost 6 bases and 1 base, there was a span of 17 bases. DNA for the CDR3: TGCAGCGTCTTGAGGGGAGCGTCGGGCACAGATACGCAGTATTTT. Residues: CSVLRGASGTDTQYF.

This clonotype was detected many times. The V gene is TRBV5-1, the J gene TRBJ2-7; D is perhaps TRBD2 (6 bases). The CDR3 extends over 15 amino acids. Trimming pared 4 bases from V and 3 bases from J, leaving 17 bases between. CDR1 and CDR2 (germline): SGHRS, YFSETQ. CDR3 bases: TGCGCCAGCAGCATCACGGGGGACGCCAACTACGAGCAGTACTTC. This sequence encodes CASSITGDANYEQYF.

This clonotype has ten or more counts. V usage is TRBV4-3 and J usage is TRBJ2-7; tentatively, D is TRBD2 (6 bases). The CDR3 has 15 amino acids. The germline gives CDR1 LGHNA, CDR2 YSLEER. V lost 0 bases and J lost 5, with 14 bases in between. CDR3 region: CASSQERRVSDEQYF. In DNA form, the CDR3 reads TGCGCCAGCAGCCAAGAGAGGAGGGTTTCGGACGAGCAGTACTTC.

This clonotype was seen repeatedly, ten times or more. The chain employs TRBV29-1 and TRBJ2-3; TRBD2 matches 8 bases. V shed 5 bases and J 0 bases; nucleotides not matched to a gene: 1. Germline CDR1 and CDR2: SQVTM and ANQGSEA. CDR3 length equals 13 residues. CDR3 in DNA: TGCAGCGTTCGGGGGGGGAGCACAGATACGCAGTATTTT. This translates into CSVRGGSTDTQYF.

This clonotype was seen at least ten times. The rearrangement uses TRBV4-2 and TRBJ2-7; 7 nucleotides agree with TRBD2. V shed 2 bases and J 3 bases; nucleotides not matched to a gene: 4. Per germline, CDR1 LGHNA and CDR2 YNFKEQ. The CDR3 sequence is 14 residues long. Written as DNA, the CDR3 is TGTGCCAGCAGCCAAATAGCGGGCCACTACGAGCAGTACTTC. Amino acids: CASSQIAGHYEQYF.